Here is one TCR beta chain with its context. What it binds is not known. The sample comes from a study of T cell responses to AZD1222 COVID-19 vaccine. Study-level findings and limits: There were mostly white British donors and more females than males, and clonal diversity was possibly underestimated.

CDR1 is SGHTS, CDR2 YDEGEE, per germline. The CDR3 consists of 14 residues. J was trimmed by 7 bases and V by 5 bases; bases with no gene match: 9. Measured with immunoSEQ multiplex PCR; TCRdb has only the in-frame clones, and not every one. The sample lists 40,000 to 60,000 clones; more than 65% were seen once. The chain employs TRBV5-8 and TRBJ2-1; 7 nucleotides line up with TRBD2. This TCR was sampled from an adult in good health. Material: peripheral blood, obtained on day 0 of MenACWY control vaccination. The CDR3 DNA reads TGTGCCAGCAGGACCCGACTAGCTAGGAATGAGCAGTTCTTC. This codes for CASRTRLARNEQFF. The full variable domain, its missing parts supplied by reference TRBV5-8 and TRBJ2-1, is EAGVTQSPTHLIKTRGQQATLRCSPISGHTSVYWYQQALGLGLQFLLWYDEGEERNRGNFPPRFSGRQFPNYSSELNVNALELEDSALYLCASRTRLARNEQFFGPGTRLTVL.